These 19 T cell receptor beta chains were sequenced from one sample in a study of blood T cell repertoires in COVID-19. Using immunoSEQ multiplex PCR, the repertoire was profiled, and TCRdb retains in-frame clones only, with some absent. The sample lists about 440,000 clones; 88% were seen once. The material sequenced was peripheral blood. These TCRs come from a woman aged 45-59 years with COVID-19, enrolled during active disease.

V is TRBV7-3 and J is TRBJ2-3, with TRBD2 matching 12 bases. Germline CDR1 and CDR2: SGHTA and FQGTGA. The CDR3 covers 15 residues. The V segment lost 5 bases and the J segment 4 bases; nucleotides outside the gene matches: 4. The CDR3 coding sequence is TGTGCCAGCAGCCCTAGCGGGGGGGCTGCAGATACGCAGTATTTT. It encodes CASSPSGGAADTQYF.

The chain links TRBV2 to TRBJ2-1, with D perhaps TRBD1 (6 bases). Germline CDR1 SNHLY, CDR2 FYNNEI. CDR3 length equals 15 residues. Trimming shortened V by 6 bases and J by 2 bases, and 14 bases separated the two germline ends. The CDR3 coding sequence is TGTGCCAGCAGCCTCGGCAGGGGACCCTACAATGAGCAGTTCTTC. Protein: CASSLGRGPYNEQFF.

J is TRBJ2-7 and V is TRBV29-1, with D perhaps matching TRBD1 (6 bases). Germline V CDR1 and CDR2: SQVTM, ANQGSEA. The CDR3 has 12 amino acids. The V and J ends lost 6 bases and 5 bases respectively, with 14 bases between them. The CDR3 is CSVAMGADEQYF. In nucleotides, the CDR3 is TGCAGCGTCGCTATGGGGGCCGACGAGCAGTACTTC.

The chain recombines TRBV27 with TRBJ2-7; TRBD1 matches 9 bases. The CDR3 loop spans 13 amino acids. The germline V gene encodes CDR1 MNHEY and CDR2 SMNVEV (reference sequence). Unmatched junction bases numbered 1, after V lost 4 bases and J lost 3 bases. The DNA for the CDR3 is TGTGCCAGCAGTTGGGGACAGGGCTACGAGCAGTACTTC. Protein: CASSWGQGYEQYF.

J is TRBJ1-6 and V is TRBV27; 7 bases are shared with TRBD1. Unmatched junction bases numbered 8, after V lost 5 bases and J lost 10 bases. The CDR3 loop spans 14 amino acids. The germline V gene has CDR1 MNHEY and CDR2 SMNVEV (reference sequence). In nucleotides, the CDR3 is TGTGCCAGCAGTCCTACAGGGGAAAAATCACCCCTCCACTTT. Residues: CASSPTGEKSPLHF.

CDR3 residues: CASSGTGRRAFF. CDR3 sequence (DNA): TGTGCCAGCAGCGGAACGGGGAGGAGAGCTTTCTTT. V is TRBV9 and J is TRBJ1-1; no definite D call. CDR1 is SGDLS and CDR2 is YYNGEE in the germline V gene. This CDR3 spans 12 amino acids. V lost 3 bases to trimming and J lost 10 bases, with 13 bases between them.

This clone was picked up a small number of times. The genes are TRBV4-1 and TRBJ2-2, with TRBD2 matching over 10 bases. Germline V CDR1 and CDR2: MGHRA, YSYEKL. The CDR3 runs to 16 residues. The trim removed 4 bases at V and 4 bases at J, leaving 6 bases unmatched. In nucleotides, the CDR3 is TGCGCCAGCAGCCTTCAGCGGGGGGGCCCCACCGGGGAGCTGTTTTTT. It codes for CASSLQRGGPTGELFF.

V gene TRBV18 combines with J gene TRBJ1-1; D remains ambiguous. Between the trimmed V and J ends, which lost 3 bases and 3 bases, there was a span of 11 bases. Germline values: CDR1 KGHSH, CDR2 LQKENI. CDR3 length: 14 amino acids. The DNA of the CDR3 is TGTGCCAGCTCACCCCGGGAGCTTTACACTGAAGCTTTCTTT. Amino acid sequence: CASSPRELYTEAFF.

The J gene is TRBJ1-6, the V gene TRBV27, with 10 bases that match TRBD1. Trimming at V came to 8 bases and at J to 8 bases, leaving 9 bases not matched to a gene. CDR3 length: 15 amino acids. Germline V gene data show CDR1 as MNHEY and CDR2 as SMNVEV (reference sequence). CDR3 residues: CASGIPGQGYSPLHF. The CDR3 DNA is TGTGCCAGCGGGATCCCGGGACAGGGGTATTCACCCCTCCACTTT.

The sample holds a few counts of this clone. The chain links TRBV19 to TRBJ1-5; possible D gene TRBD1, 6 bases. Germline assignment: CDR1 LNHDA and CDR2 SQIVND (reference sequence). Deletions cut 4 bases from V and 4 bases from J, with 14 bases between. CDR3 length equals 15 residues. CDR3 residues: CASSRSGQRNQPQHF. DNA of the CDR3: TGTGCCAGTAGTAGGTCAGGACAGAGAAATCAGCCCCAGCATTTT.

Details on this clone: Other DNA sequences of this sample code for an identical CDR3. This chain joins TRBV30 and TRBJ1-2; D is ambiguous. The CDR3 consists of 11 residues. The germline V and J ends were trimmed by 1 base and 5 bases, with 5 bases remaining between them. Germline loops: CDR1 GTSNPN, CDR2 SVGIG (reference sequence). The CDR3, as DNA: TGTGCCTGGAGTGGAGGGTATGGCTACACCTTC. This gives the protein CAWSGGYGYTF.

The V call is TRBV9, the J call TRBJ2-1, with TRBD2 matching 9 bases. Germline V gene data show CDR1 as SGDLS and CDR2 as YYNGEE. The J segment lost 8 bases and the V segment lost 5 bases, leaving 14 bases of the junction unmatched. The CDR3 has 16 amino acids. CDR3 sequence: CASSSGGGGASDEQFF. CDR3 DNA sequence: TGTGCCAGCAGTTCGGGAGGCGGGGGGGCCAGCGATGAGCAGTTCTTC.

V gene TRBV30 combines with J gene TRBJ1-1, with D possibly being TRBD1 (6 bases). This CDR3 has 13 amino acids. Germline CDR1 GTSNPN, CDR2 SVGIG (reference sequence). Deletions cut 3 bases from V and 2 bases from J, with 10 bases between. As DNA, the CDR3 is TGTGCCTGGAGGCAGGGGCTCAACACTGAAGCTTTCTTT. Protein product: CAWRQGLNTEAFF. Full variable domain (missing parts from reference TRBV30 and TRBJ1-1): SQTIHQWPATLVQPVGSPLSLECTVEGTSNPNLYWYRQAAGRGLQLLFYSVGIGQISSEVPQNLSASRPQDRQFILSSKKLLLSDSGFYLCAWRQGLNTEAFFGQGTRLTVV.

J is TRBJ2-3 and V is TRBV27; 7 nucleotides align to TRBD2. The V gene end was trimmed by 0 bases and the J gene end by 6 bases; junction bases not matched to a gene: 3. The CDR3 consists of 14 residues. Germline assignment: CDR1 MNHEY and CDR2 SMNVEV (reference sequence). The CDR3 loop is CASSLSGGVDTQYF. The CDR3, as DNA: TGTGCCAGCAGTTTATCGGGGGGGGTGGATACGCAGTATTTT.

J is TRBJ1-2 and V is TRBV5-4; the D is unclear. The V and J ends lost 0 bases and 4 bases respectively, with 16 bases between them. The germline V gene encodes CDR1 SGHNT and CDR2 YYREEE (reference sequence). CDR3 length: 16 residues. The CDR3 nucleotides are TGTGCCAGCAGCTTGGCCGGCGACCTCGGAGGCTATGGCTACACCTTC. Protein product: CASSLAGDLGGYGYTF.

The genes are TRBV10-3 and TRBJ1-1, with 8 bases aligning to TRBD1. The length of the CDR3 is 17 residues. Trimming removed 0 bases from V and 6 bases from J; junction bases left unmatched: 12. CDR1 is ENHRY, CDR2 SYGVKD, per germline. The CDR3 protein is CAISESVGDRGNAEAFF. CDR3 bases: TGTGCCATCAGTGAGTCGGTTGGTGACAGGGGTAATGCTGAAGCTTTCTTT.

The V gene is TRBV30, the J gene TRBJ2-7; 8 nucleotides match TRBD1. Germline V gene data show CDR1 as GTSNPN and CDR2 as SVGIG (reference sequence). The CDR3 has 14 amino acids. With V trimmed by 3 bases and J by 5 bases, 9 bases remained unmatched. Written as DNA, the CDR3 is TGTGCCTGGAGCGCAGGACAGGGAAACCACGAGCAGTACTTC. Its protein is CAWSAGQGNHEQYF.

The gene calls are TRBV5-1 and TRBJ2-3; no definite D call. The CDR3 is 15 residues long. CDR1 and CDR2 from the germline V gene are SGHRS and YFSETQ. V gave up 4 bases and J gave up 2 bases, with 14 bases separating them. Here the CDR3 reads CASSPDTQITDTQYF. In DNA form, the CDR3 reads TGCGCCAGCAGCCCCGACACCCAGATCACAGATACGCAGTATTTT.

The chain recombines TRBV5-4 with TRBJ1-5, with 7 bases identical to TRBD1. Germline V gene lookup returns CDR1 SGHNT and CDR2 YYREEE (reference sequence). This CDR3 has 17 amino acids. J gave up 1 base and V 4 bases, and 11 bases lay outside the gene matches. The CDR3 bases are TGTGCCAGCAGCCGGGACAGCGAGGACTGGAGCAATCAGCCCCAGCATTTT. It codes for CASSRDSEDWSNQPQHF.